One T cell receptor (beta chain) is described in this entry. Its antigen remains unknown. Only in-frame clones appear in the TCRdb table, and some are missing; sequencing was by immunoSEQ multiplex PCR. The sample consists of around 150,000 clones, 84% of them appearing once. The record originates from a study of T cell responses to AZD1222 COVID-19 vaccine. Study conclusions and caveats: Spike-wide coverage was observed for vaccine-associated CD4 TCRs, with dominant responses at 160-218 and 743-854. Mostly white British, mostly female donors; authors suggested clonal diversity may be underestimated.

The sequenced sample was peripheral blood, obtained on day 0 of AZD1222 vaccination. This receptor was taken from an adult in good health.

CDR3 amino acids: CASSGLANYGYTF. In DNA, the CDR3 is TGTGCCAGCAGCGGATTGGCAAACTATGGCTACACCTTC. The chain couples TRBV25-1 to TRBJ1-2; D is uncertain. V was trimmed by 6 bases and J by 2 bases, leaving 10 bases between them. Per germline, CDR1 MGHDK and CDR2 SYGVNS. The CDR3 loop spans 13 amino acids.